This T cell receptor beta chain was sequenced in a study of shared clonotypes between healthy human individuals. Overall study: Those who served as donors were a couple of women and three men between the ages of 18 and 49. The study used three CD4 naive, three CD4 memory, two CD8 naive and one CD8 memory plate per donor. Findings and caveats of the study: Shared clonotypes across all four donors exceeded non-shared ones in generation probability.

The V gene's germline CDR1 is LNHDA and CDR2 SQIVND (reference sequence). The V gene end was trimmed by 3 bases and the J gene end by 0 bases; junction bases not matched to a gene: 5. The CDR3 totals 15 residues. As regards this clone: The antigen is undetermined.

Method: immunoSEQ multiplex PCR; TCRdb's copy keeps in-frame clones and lacks some. The data show over 2 million clones, approximately 94% seen once. Positive CCR7 selection of CD45RO-negative cells yielded the naive CD8 cells, and terminally differentiated effector memory CD45RA+ cells were excluded. Material: naive CD8+ T cells sorted from blood. This sequence originates from a young man in good health. The chain uses TRBV19 and TRBJ2-7; TRBD2 agrees at 7 bases. The chain's CDR3 is CASSMYSGRSYEQYF. The CDR3 DNA is TGTGCCAGTAGTATGTATAGCGGGCGCTCCTACGAGCAGTACTTC.